Listed here are 2 T cell receptor beta chains from one sample, sequenced in a study of somatic mutations in cytotoxic T cells in rheumatoid arthritis. This table comes from immunoSEQ multiplex PCR, and its TCRdb copy is limited to in-frame clones, with some not included. This sample has 20,000 to 25,000 clones, with approximately 84% found just once. Specimen: CD8+ T cells sorted from blood. All receptors come from an adult with rheumatoid arthritis.

This clone ranks as medium-sized (0.01 to 0.1%). The chain has TRBV9 and TRBJ1-1; D is unresolved. The V gene's germline CDR1 is SGDLS and CDR2 YYNGEE. The CDR3 totals 13 residues. Trimming left V 0 bases short and J 5 bases short, with 8 bases between. The CDR3 DNA follows: TGTGCCAGCAGCGTAGGGTATCGGACTGAAGCTTTCTTT. Protein product: CASSVGYRTEAFF.

The V gene is TRBV29-1, the J gene TRBJ2-7; D unresolved. From germline, CDR1 is SQVTM and CDR2 ANQGSEA. This CDR3 comprises 13 residues. Trimming stripped 6 bases from V and 0 bases from J, with 12 bases between. CDR3 coding DNA: TGCAGCGTCCTGGACGCCCACTCCTACGAGCAGTACTTC. It is translated as CSVLDAHSYEQYF.